One T cell receptor beta chain is described in this entry. It lacks a known antigen. No much larger clone exists at a distance of one base, and base qualities are not known. From the cysteine through the phenylalanine, the CDR3 covers 16 amino acids. Kept here is only the CDR3 DNA, which spans 48 bases and is read in frame from base 1. At the junction V is shortened by 3 bases and J by 4 bases; bases outside the gene matches: 13. CDR1 and CDR2, looked up from the germline V gene (reference sequence), are GTSNPN and SVGIG. The data belong to a study of CD8+ T cells in alopecia areata (dated by TCRdb to 2016 to 2019). General notes on the study: Treated patients were enrolled in an open-label pilot trial of oral tofacitinib at 5 to 10 mg twice daily for moderate-to-severe alopecia areata. Tofacitinib was given for 6 to 18 months, followed by 6 months of follow-up off drug to assess delayed response and recurrence. To study T cell clonal expansion in alopecia areata, the researchers applied high-throughput TCRbeta sequencing to both the C3H/HeJ mouse model and human patients. On the human side, TCRbeta sequencing was run on scalp tissue and on sorted CD4+ and CD8+ peripheral blood T cells from healthy controls and from alopecia areata patients with either patchy or totalis/universalis disease. Biopsies were taken from tofacitinib-treated patients at baseline and again at 4 and 24 weeks into treatment, and several of those patients also had a later scalp biopsy. Scalp clonality was compared across normal scalp (n=4), patchy alopecia areata scalp (n=8), and alopecia totalis/universalis scalp (n=8). The RNA source kit depended on sample type: the PAXgene miRNA kit for fixed scalp, the miRNeasy kit for PBMCs, and the RNeasy kit for mouse skin. Amplification of TCRbeta CDR3 regions was done by immunoSEQ multiplex PCR using 35 Vbeta forward primers and 13 Jbeta reverse primers.

Points the paper makes about the study in general: Shared TCR sequences between patients were less evident than in mice, which may be partly attributable to HLA diversity in the patient population. Compared with normal scalp, lesional scalp, particularly in alopecia totalis/universalis, had higher clonality and more expanded CD8+ clones, which suggests antigenic drive. Scalp TCR repertoire analysis is complicated because resident alphabeta T cells in normal human skin are also sequenced, whereas mouse skin is dominated by gammadelta T cells.

The library came from the immunoSEQ multiplex PCR assay. RNA was extracted from all samples and reverse transcribed into cDNA, which served as template for TCR sequencing. SuperScript III was used for first-strand cDNA synthesis, primed with a 2:1 mix of oligo-dT and random hexamers. A synthetic immune receptor repertoire was used to gauge amplification bias, and whatever bias remained was removed computationally. In the original analysis: Raw reads were preprocessed to remove errors, and CDR3 was defined according to IMGT conventions as the region from the conserved cysteine to phenylalanine. To get clonality, Shannon entropy was normalized by log2 of the number of productive unique TCRs and the result was subtracted from 1. Whether scalp clones were CD4 or CD8 was inferred by matching scalp TCRbeta sequences against CD4 and CD8 repertoires sorted from blood. TCRdb carries this immuneACCESS record with in-frame sequences only. Its versions omit some clonotypes, under half of them owing to an unresolved V gene in the studies checked, with the rest unexplained. Clonal size and the V and J genes are those of that table, whereas D and trimming came from the DNA. Within this sample are 200,000 or so clones, with 57% of them counted one time only. The ten largest clones capture approximately 0.5% of the sample.

What this sample's time point label stands for: baseline before oral tofacitinib. Lesional scalp punch biopsies and peripheral blood were obtained from alopecia areata patients. PBMCs were separated by density centrifugation and stained for CD3, CD4 and CD8, after which CD4+ and CD8+ T cells were sorted on a FACSAria. The sample here was CD4+ T cells sorted from blood, taken at week 0. The sequence joins TRBV30 to TRBJ2-7; TRBD2 lines up with 9 middle nucleotides. The TCR comes from a human donor with alopecia areata. The DNA sequence reads TGTGCCTGGAGGGATATGGTAGGACTAGCGAGGTACGAGCAGTACTTC. Translated, it reads CAWRDMVGLARYEQYF.